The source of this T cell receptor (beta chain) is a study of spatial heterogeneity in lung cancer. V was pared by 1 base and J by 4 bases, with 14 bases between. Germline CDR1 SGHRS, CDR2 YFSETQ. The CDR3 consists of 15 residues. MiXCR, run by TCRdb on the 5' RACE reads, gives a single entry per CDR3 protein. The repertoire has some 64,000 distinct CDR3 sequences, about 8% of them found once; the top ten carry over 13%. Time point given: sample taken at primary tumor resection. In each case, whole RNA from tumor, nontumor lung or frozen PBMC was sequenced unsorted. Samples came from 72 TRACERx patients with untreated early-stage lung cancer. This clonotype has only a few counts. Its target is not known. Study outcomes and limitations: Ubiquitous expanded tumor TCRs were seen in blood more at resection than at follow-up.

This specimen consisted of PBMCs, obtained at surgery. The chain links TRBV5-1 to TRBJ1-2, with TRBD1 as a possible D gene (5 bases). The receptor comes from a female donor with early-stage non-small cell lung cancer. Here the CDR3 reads CASSLWQGVGYGYTF. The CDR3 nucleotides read TGCGCCAGCAGCTTGTGGCAGGGTGTGGGCTATGGCTACACCTTC.